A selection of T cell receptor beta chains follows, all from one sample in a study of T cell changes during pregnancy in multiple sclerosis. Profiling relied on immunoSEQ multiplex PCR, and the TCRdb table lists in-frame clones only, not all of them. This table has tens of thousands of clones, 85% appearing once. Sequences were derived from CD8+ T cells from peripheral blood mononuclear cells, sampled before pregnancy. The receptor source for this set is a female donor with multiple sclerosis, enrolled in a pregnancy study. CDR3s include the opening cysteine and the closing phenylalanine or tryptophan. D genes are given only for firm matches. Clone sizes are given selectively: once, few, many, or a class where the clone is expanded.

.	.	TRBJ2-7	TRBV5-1	CASSFAQGYEQYF	TGCGCCAGCAGCTTTGCACAGGGCTACGAGCAGTACTTC
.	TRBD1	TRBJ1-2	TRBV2	CASSSGTGTNGYTF	TGTGCCAGCAGTTCCGGGACAGGGACTAATGGCTACACCTTC
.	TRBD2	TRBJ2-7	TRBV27	CASSIIGLAGSYEQYF	TGTGCCAGCAGTATAATCGGACTAGCGGGATCCTACGAGCAGTACTTC
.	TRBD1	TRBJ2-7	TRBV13	CASSLWVTGGYEQYF	TGTGCCAGCAGCTTATGGGTTACAGGGGGCTACGAGCAGTACTTC
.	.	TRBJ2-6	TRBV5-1	CASSLAPGSGANVLTF	TGCGCCAGCAGCTTGGCCCCGGGGTCTGGGGCCAACGTCCTGACTTTC
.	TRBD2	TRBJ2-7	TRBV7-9	CASSLVGLAGVSYEQYF	TGTGCCAGCAGCTTAGTTGGGCTAGCGGGAGTTAGTTACGAGCAGTACTTC
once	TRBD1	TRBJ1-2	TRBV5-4	CASTEGAGYGYTF	TGTGCCAGCACGGAGGGGGCAGGCTATGGCTACACCTTC
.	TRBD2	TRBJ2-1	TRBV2	CASSESSGRASEQFF	TGTGCCAGCAGTGAGTCTAGCGGGAGGGCCAGTGAGCAGTTCTTC
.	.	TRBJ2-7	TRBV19	CASSTQTGAEQYF	TGTGCCAGTAGTACTCAGACAGGTGCCGAGCAGTACTTC
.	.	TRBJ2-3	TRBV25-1	CASSLASDTQYF	TGTGCCAGCAGTTTGGCATCAGATACGCAGTATTTT
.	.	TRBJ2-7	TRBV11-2	CASSLEARPTYEQYF	TGTGCCAGCAGCTTAGAGGCTAGGCCGACCTACGAGCAGTACTTC
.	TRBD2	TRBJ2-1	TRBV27	CASSLAGVGYNEQFF	TGTGCCAGCAGTTTGGCGGGAGTGGGCTACAATGAGCAGTTCTTC
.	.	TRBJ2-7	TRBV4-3	CASSHVLAWEKYEQYF	TGCGCCAGCAGCCACGTCCTAGCGTGGGAGAAATACGAGCAGTACTTC
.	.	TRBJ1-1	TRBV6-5	CASSYSRQDTEAFF	TGTGCCAGCAGTTACTCACGACAGGACACTGAAGCTTTCTTT
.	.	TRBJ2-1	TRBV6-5	CASTEAGGYNEQFF	TGTGCCAGCACCGAAGCCGGGGGTTACAATGAGCAGTTCTTC
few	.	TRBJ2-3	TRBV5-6	CASSSSGVQPSTDTQYF	TGTGCCAGCAGCTCCTCAGGGGTCCAACCTAGCACAGATACGCAGTATTTT
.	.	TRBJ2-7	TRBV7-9	CASGTSSKYEQYF	TGTGCCAGCGGAACTAGCTCTAAGTACGAGCAGTACTTC
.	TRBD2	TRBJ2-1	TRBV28	CASSERESLNEQFF	TGTGCCAGCAGTGAGCGGGAGTCCCTCAATGAGCAGTTCTTC
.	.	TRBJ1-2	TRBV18	CASSPQNFANYGYTF	TGTGCCAGCTCACCACAAAACTTCGCTAACTATGGCTACACCTTC
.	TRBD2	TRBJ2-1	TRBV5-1	CASSLVAGGQNEQFF	TGCGCCAGCAGCTTGGTCGCGGGAGGGCAGAATGAGCAGTTCTTC
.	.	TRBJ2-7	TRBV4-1	CASSPNRDYYEQYF	TGCGCCAGCAGTCCCAACCGAGACTACTACGAGCAGTACTTC
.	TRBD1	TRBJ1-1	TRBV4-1	CASSQVEGAYSEAFF	TGCGCCAGCAGCCAAGTGGAGGGGGCGTATAGTGAAGCTTTCTTT
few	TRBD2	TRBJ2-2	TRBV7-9	CASTPTGTSGTGELFF	TGTGCCAGCACCCCAACCGGGACTAGCGGCACCGGGGAGCTGTTTTTT
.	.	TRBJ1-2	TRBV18	CASSPPYWSPYGYTF	TGTGCCAGCTCACCACCCTATTGGTCCCCCTATGGCTACACCTTC